Here is one T cell receptor beta chain with its context. What antigen it recognizes has not been identified. Base-call qualities are not available, and no considerably larger clone is one nucleotide away. CDR1 and CDR2, per the germline V gene, are SQVTM and ANQGSEA. V sheds 3 bases and J sheds 6 bases, leaving 12 bases between their ends. The CDR3 holds 13 amino acids from the cysteine to the phenylalanine. CDR3 DNA only is kept here, 39 bases in frame from base 1. The entire isolated RNA was reverse transcribed using the High Capacity cDNA Reverse Transcription Kit, and thus expressed TCRB transcripts were sequenced. Deep immunoSEQ sequencing was performed on naive, central memory and regulatory T cell samples, with an average of roughly 3.5 million total reads per sample. Sorted cells were lysed in RLT buffer, and RNA was extracted using DNase-treated RNeasy Micro or Mini kits according to cell number. Each cell subset was processed on its own to prevent cross-contamination, while patient and healthy donor samples were processed together. The immunoSEQ multiplex PCR was used to amplify TCRB sequences from cDNA, yielding 87-bp fragments that span the CDR3 region. Sequencing of the amplicons was done on the Illumina HiSeq platform. Concerning the study's data processing: PCR bias was computationally corrected using synthetic template baselines, reads within Hamming distance 2 were collapsed, and singletons that could not be merged were discarded. Reads were aligned against IMGT to assign V, D and J genes, CDR3 length and insertions or deletions at six rearrangement sites. Within each subset, clonotype counts were normalized to sorted cell number, and only after that were true diversity and Gini coefficients computed with the tcR R package. The overlap coefficient, calculated on TCRB nucleotide sequences, was used to quantify repertoire sharing. What TCRdb holds here is the immuneACCESS table cut down to in-frame rearrangements. Part of the clones is not present; checked against another copy, under half of the missing clones reflect an unresolved V gene, and the others are unexplained. V and J calls and clone size are as listed in that table; D and trimming were resolved from the DNA. This sample has fewer than 65,000 clones in its table, and roughly 60% of those were observed once. Of the sample, around 2.2% falls within the top ten clones.

The data stem from a study of beta chain features in type 1 diabetes (dated by TCRdb to 2017 to 2018). Broadly, across the study: No differences in mean age, gender distribution, total cell number or subset yield were found between patients and healthy donors. Whereas all 30 or so donors provided naive and central memory subsets, regulatory and stem cell-like memory subsets were isolated from just 8 patients and about 8 healthy donors. The study compared TCRB repertoires of sorted circulating CD4+ T cell subsets between recently diagnosed type 1 diabetes patients and matched healthy donors. Across all samples, some 100,000,000 sorted cells were examined, and cell number per subset correlated strongly with RNA yield.

A single peripheral blood draw of 90 to 150 mL on average was collected from each donor into heparinised tubes. A BD FACSAria II was used to sort naive, central memory, regulatory and stem cell-like memory CD4+ T cells with a panel that included CD45RO, CCR7, CD25, CD127, CD95 and CD27. All sorted populations exceeded 95% purity. PBMCs were separated immediately by Lymphoprep density gradient centrifugation and were stained directly, without being cultured. Samples were stained and sorted in pairs, with one healthy donor and one patient per experiment, so that batch effects were minimized. The study at large found these results: HLA sub-analyses involved small numbers of individuals, so any influence of HLA type on TCRB rearrangement remained unresolved. Fewer insertions and more nucleotide deletions at VDJ recombination sites were observed in patients with type 1 diabetes, implying thymic rearrangement abnormalities. Type 1 diabetes patients showed a moderate but significant shortening of TCRB CDR3 length in all four CD4+ subsets. Shorter templates might be favored by PCR, yet because patient and control samples were amplified and corrected together, any such skew would affect both groups equally. Because cDNA was sequenced instead of genomic DNA, highly expressing activated cells could be over-represented, though the groups showed no difference in activation or CD3 levels. Naive, central memory and regulatory TCRB repertoires appeared to be more similar among patients than among healthy donors.

The sequence derives from a woman between 18 and 30 years old in good health. The chain uses TRBV29-1 and TRBJ1-5, with the D gene too uncertain to name. Source material: Tregs from blood. The sample's cell subset or site label, in plain terms: regulatory CD4+ T cells. The DNA is TGCAGCGTTGAGGTGAAACCGAGTCAGCCCCAGCATTTT. This translates into CSVEVKPSQPQHF.